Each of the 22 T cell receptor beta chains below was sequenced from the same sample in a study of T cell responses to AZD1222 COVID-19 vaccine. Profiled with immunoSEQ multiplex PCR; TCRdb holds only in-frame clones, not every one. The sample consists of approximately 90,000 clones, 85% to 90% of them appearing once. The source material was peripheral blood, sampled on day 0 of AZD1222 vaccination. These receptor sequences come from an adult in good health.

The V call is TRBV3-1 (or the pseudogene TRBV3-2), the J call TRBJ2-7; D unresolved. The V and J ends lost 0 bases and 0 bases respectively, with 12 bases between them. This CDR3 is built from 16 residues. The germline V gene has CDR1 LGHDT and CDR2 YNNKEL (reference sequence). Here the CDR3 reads CASSQDLRTGSYEQYF. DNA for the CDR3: TGTGCCAGCAGCCAAGATCTCAGGACGGGCTCCTACGAGCAGTACTTC.

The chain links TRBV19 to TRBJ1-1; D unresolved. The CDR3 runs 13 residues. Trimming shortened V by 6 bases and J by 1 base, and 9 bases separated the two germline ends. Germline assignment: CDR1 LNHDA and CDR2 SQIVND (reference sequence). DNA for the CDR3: TGTGCCAGTAGCCCCGACGGGAACACTGAAGCTTTCTTT. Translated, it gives CASSPDGNTEAFF.

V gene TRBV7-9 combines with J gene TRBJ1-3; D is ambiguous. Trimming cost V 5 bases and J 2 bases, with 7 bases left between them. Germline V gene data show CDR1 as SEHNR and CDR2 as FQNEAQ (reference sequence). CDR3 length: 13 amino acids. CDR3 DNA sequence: TGTGCCAGCAGCGTGGGGACTGGAAACACCATATATTTT. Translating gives CASSVGTGNTIYF. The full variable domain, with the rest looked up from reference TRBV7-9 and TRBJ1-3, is DTGVSQNPRHKITKRGQNVTFRCDPISEHNRLYWYRQTLGQGPEFLTYFQNEAQLEKSRLLSDRFSAERPKGSFSTLEIQRTEQGDSAMYLCASSVGTGNTIYFGEGSWLTVV.

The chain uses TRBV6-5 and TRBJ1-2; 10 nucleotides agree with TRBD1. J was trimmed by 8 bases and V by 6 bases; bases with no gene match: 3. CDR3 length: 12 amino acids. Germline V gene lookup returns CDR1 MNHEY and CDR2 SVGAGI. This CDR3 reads CASRGQGGGYTF. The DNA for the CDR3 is TGTGCCAGCAGAGGACAGGGGGGCGGCTACACCTTC.

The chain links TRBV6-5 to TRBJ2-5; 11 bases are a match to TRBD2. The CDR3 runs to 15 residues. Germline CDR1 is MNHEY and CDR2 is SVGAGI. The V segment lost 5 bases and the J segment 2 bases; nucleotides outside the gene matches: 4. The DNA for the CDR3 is TGTGCCAGCAGTCCTGTAGCGGGGGGGCAAGAGACCCAGTACTTC. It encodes CASSPVAGGQETQYF.

The CDR3 loop reads CATSTRWGGRETQYF. The CDR3 DNA reads TGTGCCACCAGCACCAGGTGGGGGGGGCGAGAGACCCAGTACTTC. This chain uses TRBV15 with TRBJ2-5; a weak D match, TRBD2 (7 bases). This CDR3 is 15 amino acids long. The V gene lost 4 bases and the J gene lost 4 bases, with 16 bases spanning the gap. CDR1 and CDR2 from the germline V gene are LNHNV and YYDKDF (reference sequence).

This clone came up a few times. The chain's CDR3 is CASSYSGAGVTEAFF. The CDR3 DNA sequence: TGTGCCAGCAGTTACTCGGGGGCTGGGGTCACTGAAGCTTTCTTT. The J gene is TRBJ1-1, the V gene TRBV6-2 or TRBV6-3, with a tentative D call TRBD1 (6 bases). The CDR3 sequence is 15 residues long. Between the trimmed V and J ends, which lost 0 bases and 4 bases, there was a span of 12 bases. From germline, CDR1 is MNHEY and CDR2 SVGEGT.

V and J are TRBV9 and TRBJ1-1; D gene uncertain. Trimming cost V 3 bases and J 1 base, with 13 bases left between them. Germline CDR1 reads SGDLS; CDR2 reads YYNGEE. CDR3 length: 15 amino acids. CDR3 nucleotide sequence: TGTGCCAGCAGCGAATCAGATATACAGAACACTGAAGCTTTCTTT. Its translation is CASSESDIQNTEAFF.

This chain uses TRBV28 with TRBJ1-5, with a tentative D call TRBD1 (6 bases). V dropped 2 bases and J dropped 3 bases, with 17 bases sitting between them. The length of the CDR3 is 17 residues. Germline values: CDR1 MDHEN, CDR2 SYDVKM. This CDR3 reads CASSLRGLGSANQPQHF. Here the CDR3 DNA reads TGTGCCAGCAGTTTACGGGGGCTTGGGAGCGCCAATCAGCCCCAGCATTTT.

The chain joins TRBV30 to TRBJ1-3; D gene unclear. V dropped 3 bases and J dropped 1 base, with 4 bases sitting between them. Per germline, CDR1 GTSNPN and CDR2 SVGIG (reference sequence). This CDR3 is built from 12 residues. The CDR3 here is CAWRESGNTIYF. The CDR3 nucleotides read TGTGCCTGGAGAGAATCTGGAAACACCATATATTTT.

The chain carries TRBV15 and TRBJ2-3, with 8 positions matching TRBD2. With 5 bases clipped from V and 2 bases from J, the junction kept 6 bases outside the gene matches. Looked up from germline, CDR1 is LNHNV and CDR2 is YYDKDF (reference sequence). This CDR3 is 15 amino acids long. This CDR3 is CATSATSGATDTQYF. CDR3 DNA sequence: TGTGCCACCAGCGCAACTAGCGGAGCCACAGATACGCAGTATTTT.

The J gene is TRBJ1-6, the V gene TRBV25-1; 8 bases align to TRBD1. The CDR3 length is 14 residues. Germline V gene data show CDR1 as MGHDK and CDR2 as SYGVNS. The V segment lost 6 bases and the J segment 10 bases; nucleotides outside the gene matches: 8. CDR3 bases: TGTGCCAGCAGAGATGGACAGGGCCAATCACCCCTCCACTTT. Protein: CASRDGQGQSPLHF.

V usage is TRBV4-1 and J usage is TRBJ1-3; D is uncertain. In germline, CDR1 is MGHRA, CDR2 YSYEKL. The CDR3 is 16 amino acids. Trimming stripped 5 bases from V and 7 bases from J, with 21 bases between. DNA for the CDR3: TGCGCCAGCAGCTACGGAGGGATCCTCCAAGGGAACACCATATATTTT. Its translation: CASSYGGILQGNTIYF.

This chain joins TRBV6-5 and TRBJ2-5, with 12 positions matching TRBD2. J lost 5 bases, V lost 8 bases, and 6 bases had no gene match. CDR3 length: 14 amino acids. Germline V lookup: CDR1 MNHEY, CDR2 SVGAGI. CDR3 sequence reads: CASGASGGAETQYF. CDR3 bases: TGTGCCAGCGGCGCTAGCGGGGGGGCGGAGACCCAGTACTTC.

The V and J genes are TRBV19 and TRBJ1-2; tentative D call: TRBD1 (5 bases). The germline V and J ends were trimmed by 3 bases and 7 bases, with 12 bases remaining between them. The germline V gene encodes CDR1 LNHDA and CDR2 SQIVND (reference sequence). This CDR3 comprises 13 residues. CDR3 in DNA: TGTGCCAGTAGTATCCCCCCAGGGACTGGCTACACCTTC. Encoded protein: CASSIPPGTGYTF.

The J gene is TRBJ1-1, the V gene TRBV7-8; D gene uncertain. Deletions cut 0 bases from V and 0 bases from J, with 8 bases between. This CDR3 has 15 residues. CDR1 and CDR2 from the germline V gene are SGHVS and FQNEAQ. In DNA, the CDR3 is TGTGCCAGCAGCTTAGCCTCACACATGAACACTGAAGCTTTCTTT. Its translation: CASSLASHMNTEAFF. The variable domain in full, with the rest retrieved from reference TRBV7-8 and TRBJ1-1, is GAGVSQSPRYKVAKRGQDVALRCDPISGHVSLFWYQQALGQGPEFLTYFQNEAQLDKSGLPSDRFFAERPEGSVSTLKIQRTQQEDSAVYLCASSLASHMNTEAFFGQGTRLTVV.

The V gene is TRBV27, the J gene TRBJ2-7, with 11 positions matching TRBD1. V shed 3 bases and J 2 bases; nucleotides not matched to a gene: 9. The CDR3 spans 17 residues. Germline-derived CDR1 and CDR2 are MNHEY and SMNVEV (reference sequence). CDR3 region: CASSFLPPGQGAYEQYF. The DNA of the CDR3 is TGTGCCAGCAGTTTCCTCCCCCCGGGACAGGGGGCCTACGAGCAGTACTTC.

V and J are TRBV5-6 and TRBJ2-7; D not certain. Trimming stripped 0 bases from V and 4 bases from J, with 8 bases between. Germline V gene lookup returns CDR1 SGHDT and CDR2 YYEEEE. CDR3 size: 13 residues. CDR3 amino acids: CASSLDPEYEQYF. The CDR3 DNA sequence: TGTGCCAGCAGCTTGGATCCGGAGTACGAGCAGTACTTC.

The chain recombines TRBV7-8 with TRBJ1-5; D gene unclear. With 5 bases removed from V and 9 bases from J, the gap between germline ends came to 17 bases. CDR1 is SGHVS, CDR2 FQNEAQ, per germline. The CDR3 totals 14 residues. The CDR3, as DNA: TGTGCCAGCAGCCCAGGAGGGTTCACTGGGCCCCAGCATTTT. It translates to CASSPGGFTGPQHF.

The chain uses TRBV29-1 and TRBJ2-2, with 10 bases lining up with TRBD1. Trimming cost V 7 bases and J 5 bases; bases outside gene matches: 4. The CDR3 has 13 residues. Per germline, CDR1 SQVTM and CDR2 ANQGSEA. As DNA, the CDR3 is TGCAGCGGGGGACAGGGGAGAACCGGGGAGCTGTTTTTT. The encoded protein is CSGGQGRTGELFF.

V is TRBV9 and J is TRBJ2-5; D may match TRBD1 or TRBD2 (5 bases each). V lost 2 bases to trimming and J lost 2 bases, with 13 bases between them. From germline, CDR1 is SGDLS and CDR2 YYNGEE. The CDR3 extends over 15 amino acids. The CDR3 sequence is CASSVSGTLQETQYF. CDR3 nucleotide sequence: TGTGCCAGCAGCGTTTCCGGGACCCTTCAAGAGACCCAGTACTTC.

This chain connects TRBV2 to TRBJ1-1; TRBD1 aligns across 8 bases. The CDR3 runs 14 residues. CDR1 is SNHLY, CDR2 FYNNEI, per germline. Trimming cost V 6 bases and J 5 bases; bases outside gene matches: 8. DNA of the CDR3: TGTGCCAGCAGGGCTGGACAGGGTGGGACTGAAGCTTTCTTT. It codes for CASRAGQGGTEAFF.